The 8 T cell receptor beta chains below all came from one sample that was sequenced in a study of blood T cell repertoires in COVID-19. The data were produced by immunoSEQ multiplex PCR, yet TCRdb's version contains in-frame clones alone and is incomplete. The profile shows 55,000 to 70,000 clones, nearly 90% of them singletons. Input material: peripheral blood. These TCRs come from a woman in her forties or fifties with COVID-19, enrolled during active disease.

The gene calls are TRBV5-4 and TRBJ2-5; TRBD2 matches at 11 bases. Germline V CDR1 and CDR2: SGHNT, YYREEE (reference sequence). After removal of 3 bases from V and 1 base from J, the junction contained 5 bases not matched to a gene. This CDR3 comprises 16 residues. CDR3 region: CASSSKLAGVQETQYF. The CDR3, as DNA: TGTGCCAGCAGCTCAAAACTAGCGGGGGTCCAAGAGACCCAGTACTTC.

The rearrangement uses TRBV5-1 and TRBJ1-5; D may be TRBD1 (5 bases). The CDR3 length is 14 residues. Germline values: CDR1 SGHRS, CDR2 YFSETQ. V lost 7 bases and J 0 bases, leaving 11 bases between the germline ends. The CDR3 DNA reads as TGCGCCAGCCGGGGGGACGGTAGCAATCAGCCCCAGCATTTT. It translates to CASRGDGSNQPQHF.

On this clone: A read error may produce the germline difference seen at one junction end. J is TRBJ2-3 and V is TRBV18; D possibly corresponds to TRBD2 (6 bases). CDR1 is KGHSH, CDR2 LQKENI, per germline. The CDR3 is 14 residues long. The CDR3 nucleotides are TGTGCCAGCTCGCCACGACTAGAGACAGATACGCAGTATTTT. Protein product: CASSPRLETDTQYF.

The chain recombines TRBV20-1 with TRBJ2-7; possible D gene TRBD2, 6 bases. CDR1 and CDR2 (germline): DFQATT, SNEGSKA (reference sequence). This CDR3 spans 11 amino acids. Trimming shortened V by 5 bases and J by 5 bases, and 10 bases separated the two germline ends. The chain's CDR3 is CSAGSGDEQYF. Here the CDR3 DNA reads TGCAGTGCTGGGTCGGGGGACGAGCAGTACTTC.

The V gene is TRBV5-1, the J gene TRBJ2-1; tentatively, D is TRBD1 (5 bases). This CDR3 contains 15 residues. Germline loops: CDR1 SGHRS, CDR2 YFSETQ. V lost 0 bases, J lost 2 bases, and 9 bases lay in between. The CDR3 region is CASSLGGDPYNEQFF. DNA for the CDR3: TGCGCCAGCAGCTTGGGGGGCGATCCCTACAATGAGCAGTTCTTC. Variable domain in full (rest from reference TRBV5-1 and TRBJ2-1): KAGVTQTPRYLIKTRGQQVTLSCSPISGHRSVSWYQQTPGQGLQFLFEYFSETQRNKGNFPGRFSGRQFSNSRSEMNVSTLELGDSALYLCASSLGGDPYNEQFFGPGTRLTVL.

The chain has TRBV4-1 and TRBJ2-2; 7 positions agree with TRBD1. J was trimmed by 9 bases and V by 3 bases; bases with no gene match: 10. The length of the CDR3 is 15 residues. CDR1 and CDR2 (germline): MGHRA, YSYEKL. The CDR3 spells CASSHQATGARELFF. In nucleotides, the CDR3 is TGCGCCAGCAGCCACCAAGCAACAGGGGCCCGGGAGCTGTTTTTT.

The chain joins TRBV5-1 to TRBJ1-6; D unresolved. Germline CDR1 is SGHRS and CDR2 is YFSETQ. Trimming took 10 bases from V and 5 from J, leaving 19 bases between them. CDR3 length: 15 amino acids. The CDR3 DNA reads TGCGCCTCCCAGCACTCGGCAGCGAATAATTCACCCCTCCACTTT. As protein: CASQHSAANNSPLHF.

This clone was seen only once. The rearrangement links TRBV7-8 to TRBJ2-3, with 9 bases fitting TRBD2. The CDR3 loop spans 15 amino acids. CDR1 is SGHVS and CDR2 is FQNEAQ in the germline V gene. Germline trimming cut 4 bases from V and 8 bases from J; bases unmatched to any gene: 10. CDR3 protein: CASSSTGTSSGTQYF. CDR3 DNA sequence: TGTGCCAGCAGCTCGACCGGGACTAGCAGCGGTACGCAGTATTTT.